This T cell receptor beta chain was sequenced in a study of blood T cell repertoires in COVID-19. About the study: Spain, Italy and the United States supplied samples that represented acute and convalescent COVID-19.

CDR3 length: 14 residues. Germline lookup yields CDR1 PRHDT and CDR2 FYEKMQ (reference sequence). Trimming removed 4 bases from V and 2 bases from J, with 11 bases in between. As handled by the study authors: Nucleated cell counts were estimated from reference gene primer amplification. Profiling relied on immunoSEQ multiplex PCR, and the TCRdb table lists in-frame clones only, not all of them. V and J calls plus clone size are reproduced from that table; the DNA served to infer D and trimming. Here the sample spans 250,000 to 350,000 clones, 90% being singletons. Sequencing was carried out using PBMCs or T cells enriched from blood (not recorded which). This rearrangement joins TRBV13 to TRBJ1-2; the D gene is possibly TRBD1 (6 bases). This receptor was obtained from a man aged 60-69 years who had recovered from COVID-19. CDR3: CASSSLQGNYGYTF. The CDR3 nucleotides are TGTGCCAGCAGCTCTCTACAGGGAAACTATGGCTACACCTTC.